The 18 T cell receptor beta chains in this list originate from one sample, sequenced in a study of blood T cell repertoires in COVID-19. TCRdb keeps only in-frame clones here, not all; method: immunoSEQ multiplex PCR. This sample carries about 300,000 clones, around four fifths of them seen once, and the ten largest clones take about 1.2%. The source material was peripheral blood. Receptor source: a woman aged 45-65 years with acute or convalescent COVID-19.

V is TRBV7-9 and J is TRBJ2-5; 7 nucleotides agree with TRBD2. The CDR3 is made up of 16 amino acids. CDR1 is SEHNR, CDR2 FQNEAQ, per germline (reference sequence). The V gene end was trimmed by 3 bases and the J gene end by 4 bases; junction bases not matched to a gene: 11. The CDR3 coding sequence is TGTGCCAGCAGCTTCGCGACGGGAGGATCGCGAGAGACCCAGTACTTC. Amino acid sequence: CASSFATGGSRETQYF.

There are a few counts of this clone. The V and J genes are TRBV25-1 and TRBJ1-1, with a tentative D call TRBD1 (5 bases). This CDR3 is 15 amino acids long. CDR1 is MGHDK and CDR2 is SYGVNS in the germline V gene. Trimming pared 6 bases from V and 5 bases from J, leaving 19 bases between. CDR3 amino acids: CASRPEVDKGTEAFF. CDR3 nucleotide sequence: TGTGCCAGCAGGCCCGAAGTGGACAAGGGGACTGAAGCTTTCTTT.

The CDR3 reads CASSYEPGRGQETQYF. DNA of the CDR3: TGTGCCAGCAGCTATGAACCCGGCAGGGGGCAAGAGACCCAGTACTTC. The chain has TRBV5-4 and TRBJ2-5, with 7 bases fitting TRBD1. This CDR3 spans 16 amino acids. Germline CDR1 and CDR2: SGHNT and YYREEE (reference sequence). V trimming: 3 bases; J trimming: 2 bases; junction bases outside the gene matches: 10.

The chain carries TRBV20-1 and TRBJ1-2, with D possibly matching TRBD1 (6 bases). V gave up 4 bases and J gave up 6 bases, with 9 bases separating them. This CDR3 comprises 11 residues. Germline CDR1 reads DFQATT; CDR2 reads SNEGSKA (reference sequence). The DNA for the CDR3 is TGCAGTGCTATGGACAGCGATGGCTACACCTTC. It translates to CSAMDSDGYTF.

CDR3 DNA sequence: TGTGCCCATAGAACAGGGGGCACCGAGACCCAGTACTTC. It encodes CAHRTGGTETQYF. The chain links TRBV28 to TRBJ2-5; 9 bases match TRBD1. The germline V gene encodes CDR1 MDHEN and CDR2 SYDVKM. V shed 11 bases, J shed 5 bases, and the junction held 9 bases outside the gene matches. The CDR3 consists of 13 residues.

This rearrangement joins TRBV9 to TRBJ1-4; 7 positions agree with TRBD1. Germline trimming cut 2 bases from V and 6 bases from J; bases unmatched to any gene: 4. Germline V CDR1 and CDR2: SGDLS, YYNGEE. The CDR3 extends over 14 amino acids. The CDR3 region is CASSVTGDDEKLFF. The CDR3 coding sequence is TGTGCCAGCAGCGTTACAGGGGACGATGAAAAACTGTTTTTT.

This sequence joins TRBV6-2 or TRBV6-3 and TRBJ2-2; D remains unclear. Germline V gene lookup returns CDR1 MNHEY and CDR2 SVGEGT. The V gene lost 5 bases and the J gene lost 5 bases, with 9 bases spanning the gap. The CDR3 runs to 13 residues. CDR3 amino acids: CASSAERTGELFF. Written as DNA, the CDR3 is TGTGCCAGCAGTGCGGAGAGGACCGGGGAGCTGTTTTTT.

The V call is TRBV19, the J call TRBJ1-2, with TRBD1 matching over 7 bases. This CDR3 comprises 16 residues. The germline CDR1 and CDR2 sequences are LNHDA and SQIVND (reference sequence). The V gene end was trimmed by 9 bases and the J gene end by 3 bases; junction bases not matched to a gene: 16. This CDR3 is CARLIPDRPNHYGYTF. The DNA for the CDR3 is TGTGCCAGACTAATTCCGGACAGGCCGAATCACTATGGCTACACCTTC.

CDR3 loop: CASSLLHTGGGRTDTQYF. CDR3 in DNA: TGTGCCAGCAGTTTATTGCATACAGGGGGGGGCCGCACAGATACGCAGTATTTT. The gene calls are TRBV27 and TRBJ2-3; tentatively, D is TRBD1 (8 bases). From germline, CDR1 is MNHEY and CDR2 SMNVEV (reference sequence). The V end was cut by 1 base, the J end by 1 base, with 18 bases between. The CDR3 is 18 residues long.

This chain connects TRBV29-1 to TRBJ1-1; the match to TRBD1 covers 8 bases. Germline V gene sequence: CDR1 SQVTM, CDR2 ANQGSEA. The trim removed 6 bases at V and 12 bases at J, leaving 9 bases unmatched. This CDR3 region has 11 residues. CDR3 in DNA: TGCAGCGTGCCGGGACAGGTGTCGACTTTCTTT. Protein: CSVPGQVSTFF.

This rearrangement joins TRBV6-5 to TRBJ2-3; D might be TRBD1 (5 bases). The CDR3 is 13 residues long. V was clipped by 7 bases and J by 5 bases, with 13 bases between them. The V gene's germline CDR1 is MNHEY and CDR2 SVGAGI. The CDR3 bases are TGTGCCAGCATCCAAGGAAGGGGAGATACGCAGTATTTT. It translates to CASIQGRGDTQYF.

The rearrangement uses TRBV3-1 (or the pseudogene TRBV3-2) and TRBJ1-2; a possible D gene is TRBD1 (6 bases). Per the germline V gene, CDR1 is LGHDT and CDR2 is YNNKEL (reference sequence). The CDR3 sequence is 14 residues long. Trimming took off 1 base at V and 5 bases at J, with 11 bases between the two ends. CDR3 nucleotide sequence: TGTGCCAGCAGCCAAGCGCAGGGGCCTTATGGCTACACCTTC. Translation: CASSQAQGPYGYTF.

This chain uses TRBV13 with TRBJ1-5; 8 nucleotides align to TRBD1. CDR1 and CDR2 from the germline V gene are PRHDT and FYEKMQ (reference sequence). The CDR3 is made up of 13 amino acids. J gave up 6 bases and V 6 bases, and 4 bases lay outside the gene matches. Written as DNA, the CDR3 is TGTGCCAGCAGACAGGGGGAGGGTCAGCCCCAGCATTTT. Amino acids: CASRQGEGQPQHF.

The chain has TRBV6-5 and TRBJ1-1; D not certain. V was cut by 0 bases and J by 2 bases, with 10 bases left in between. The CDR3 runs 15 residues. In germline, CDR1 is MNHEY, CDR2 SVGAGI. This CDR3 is CASSYSLQINTEAFF. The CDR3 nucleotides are TGTGCCAGCAGTTACTCGTTACAGATTAACACTGAAGCTTTCTTT.

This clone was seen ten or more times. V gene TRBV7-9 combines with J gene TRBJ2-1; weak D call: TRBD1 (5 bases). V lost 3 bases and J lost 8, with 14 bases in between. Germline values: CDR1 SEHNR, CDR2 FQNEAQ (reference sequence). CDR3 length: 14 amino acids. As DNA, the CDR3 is TGTGCCAGCAGCTTCTTGCAGGGTGTCGATGAGCAGTTCTTC. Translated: CASSFLQGVDEQFF.

The CDR3 spells CASSSGLAGSTDTQYF. The CDR3 nucleotides read TGTGCCAGCAGTTCGGGACTAGCGGGGTCCACAGATACGCAGTATTTT. J is TRBJ2-3 and V is TRBV6-5; TRBD2 agrees at 13 bases. Germline V gives CDR1 MNHEY, CDR2 SVGAGI. The CDR3 extends over 16 amino acids. V was pared by 4 bases and J by 2 bases, with 3 bases of the junction left unmatched.

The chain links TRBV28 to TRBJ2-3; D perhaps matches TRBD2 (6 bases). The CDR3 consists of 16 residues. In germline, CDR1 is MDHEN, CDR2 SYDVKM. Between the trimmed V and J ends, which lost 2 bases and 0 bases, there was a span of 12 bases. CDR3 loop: CASSLVGGTSTDTQYF. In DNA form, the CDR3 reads TGTGCCAGCAGTTTAGTCGGCGGGACTAGCACAGATACGCAGTATTTT.

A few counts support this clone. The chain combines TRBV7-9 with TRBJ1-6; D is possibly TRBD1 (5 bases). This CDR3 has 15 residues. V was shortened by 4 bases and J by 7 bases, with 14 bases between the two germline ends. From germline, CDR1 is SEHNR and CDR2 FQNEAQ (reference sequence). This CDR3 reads CASSSSGGGNSPLHF. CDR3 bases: TGTGCCAGCAGCTCCTCCGGGGGAGGGAATTCACCCCTCCACTTT.